The 26 T cell receptor beta chains reported below all come from one sample, sequenced in a study of identical twins. TCRdb reprocessed the 5' RACE reads with MiXCR, giving one entry per CDR3 protein. This sample has 1.5 million to 2 million distinct CDR3 sequences, with less than 40% found just once. The sample comprised cord blood. The receptors stem from a newborn girl in good health.

The chain uses TRBV20-1 and TRBJ1-6; 10 bases are a match to TRBD1. J was trimmed by 7 bases and V by 3 bases; bases with no gene match: 3. The germline V gene encodes CDR1 DFQATT and CDR2 SNEGSKA (reference sequence). The CDR3 spans 14 residues. CDR3 nucleotide sequence: TGCAGTGCTAGGACAGGGGGCTGGAATTCACCCCTCCACTTT. Amino acid sequence: CSARTGGWNSPLHF.

The chain recombines TRBV25-1 with TRBJ2-7; 8 bases line up with TRBD1. CDR3 size: 16 residues. Germline V gene lookup returns CDR1 MGHDK and CDR2 SYGVNS. The trim removed 3 bases at V and 3 bases at J, leaving 10 bases unmatched. CDR3 residues: CASSDPGGTGLYEQYF. As DNA, the CDR3 is TGTGCCAGCAGTGATCCCGGAGGGACAGGTCTCTACGAGCAGTACTTC.

This clonotype was detected only a few times. DNA for the CDR3: TGCGCCAGCAGCCGGACGAGCGGGACGAGCACAGATACGCAGTATTTT. Encoded protein: CASSRTSGTSTDTQYF. This chain links TRBV5-1 with TRBJ2-3, with 7 bases fitting TRBD2. V gave up 4 bases and J gave up 0 bases; unmatched junction bases: 8. The CDR3 is 16 amino acids. The V gene's germline CDR1 is SGHRS and CDR2 YFSETQ.

This clonotype was recorded a few times. The gene calls are TRBV29-1 and TRBJ2-1; D gene uncertain. The CDR3 length is 12 residues. Germline V lookup: CDR1 SQVTM, CDR2 ANQGSEA. The CDR3 coding sequence is TGCAGTACCTCGGCCACACGCAATGAGCAGTTCTTC. It translates to CSTSATRNEQFF.

The DNA of the CDR3 is TGTGCCAGCAGACCAGGACAGAGCTCCTATAATTCACCCCTCCACTTT. Translation: CASRPGQSSYNSPLHF. V gene TRBV12-3 or TRBV12-4 combines with J gene TRBJ1-6, with D tentatively TRBD1 (6 bases). The ends were cut back, 6 bases at V and 0 bases at J, with 12 bases in the middle. This CDR3 is 16 amino acids long.

The chain employs TRBV20-1 and TRBJ2-4; 8 bases are shared with TRBD1. Per the germline V gene, CDR1 is DFQATT and CDR2 is SNEGSKA (reference sequence). This CDR3 contains 13 residues. Trimming at V came to 5 bases and at J to 6 bases, leaving 6 bases not matched to a gene. In nucleotides, the CDR3 is TGCAGTGCTCAGGGGGCTGTGAGAAACATTCAGTACTTC. Protein sequence: CSAQGAVRNIQYF.

The rearrangement joins TRBV6-6 to TRBJ1-4; D is undetermined. The CDR3 is 15 residues long. Looked up from germline, CDR1 is MNHNY and CDR2 is SVGAGI (reference sequence). The V gene lost 4 bases and the J gene lost 3 bases, with 12 bases spanning the gap. The chain's CDR3 is CASSSHQTANEKLFF. The CDR3 DNA reads TGTGCCAGCAGTTCCCATCAGACGGCTAATGAAAAACTGTTTTTT.

The sample holds a few counts of this clonotype. This chain uses TRBV10-3 with TRBJ2-1, with a possible D match to TRBD1 (6 bases). This CDR3 contains 13 residues. Germline V gives CDR1 ENHRY, CDR2 SYGVKD. V lost 6 bases and J lost 4, with 10 bases in between. The CDR3 bases are TGTGCCATCAGGACGGGACAATACAATGAGCAGTTCTTC. Translating gives CAIRTGQYNEQFF.

Points on this clonotype: A much larger clone differs from this one at a single base, so this may be a read error. V is TRBV28 and J is TRBJ2-5; D gene ambiguous. CDR1 and CDR2 from the germline V gene are MDHEN and SYDVKM. CDR3 length: 14 residues. This CDR3 reads CTSSLADYQETQYF. The CDR3 DNA reads TGTACCAGCAGTTTGGCTGACTACCAAGAGACCCAGTACTTC.

The chain combines TRBV28 with TRBJ2-4, with 10 positions matching TRBD2. The J call may be mistaken, given a closer DNA end match to TRBJ2-7. Germline V gene sequence: CDR1 MDHEN, CDR2 SYDVKM. The CDR3 has 16 amino acids. CDR3 DNA: TGTGCCAGCAGTCCTCTTCTAGCGGGAGAGGTCTACGAGCAGTACTTC. This encodes CASSPLLAGEVYEQYF.

This chain joins TRBV9 and TRBJ2-7; the D call may be TRBD1 or TRBD2 (5 bases each). The germline V and J ends were trimmed by 3 bases and 4 bases, with 14 bases remaining between them. The length of the CDR3 is 14 residues. CDR1 SGDLS and CDR2 YYNGEE come from the germline V gene. The CDR3, as DNA: TGTGCCAGCAGCGACAGGAGGCCCCCTTACGAGCAGTACTTC. It encodes CASSDRRPPYEQYF.

This clonotype was seen more than once but under ten times. The CDR3 DNA follows: TGTGCCAGCAGCCAAGCTAGGACAGGGACCTACGAGCAGTACTTC. Residues: CASSQARTGTYEQYF. This sequence joins TRBV4-2 and TRBJ2-7, with 8 bases that match TRBD1. CDR1 is LGHNA and CDR2 is YNFKEQ in the germline V gene. Trimming cost V 1 base and J 2 bases; bases outside gene matches: 4. The CDR3 covers 15 residues.

This chain joins TRBV20-1 and TRBJ2-7, with D possibly being TRBD1 (5 bases). Trimming removed 0 bases at V and 2 bases at J, with 11 bases between. The CDR3 sequence is 14 residues long. CDR1 is DFQATT, CDR2 SNEGSKA, per germline (reference sequence). CDR3 protein: CSARDPGHTYEQYF. The CDR3, as DNA: TGCAGTGCTAGAGACCCCGGACACACCTACGAGCAGTACTTC.

This clonotype was seen a few times. This chain joins TRBV27 and TRBJ1-4; 9 bases match TRBD1. The CDR3 consists of 14 residues. V lost 4 bases to trimming and J lost 8 bases; unmatched junction nucleotides: 5. Germline CDR1 is MNHEY and CDR2 is SMNVEV (reference sequence). The CDR3 sequence: CASSSWTGAEKLFF. DNA of the CDR3: TGTGCCAGCAGTTCCTGGACAGGGGCGGAAAAACTGTTTTTT.

In DNA, the CDR3 is TGCAGTGCTAGCGCGGTAGCCGGGCAAGAGACCCAGTACTTC. Amino acid sequence: CSASAVAGQETQYF. J is TRBJ2-5 and V is TRBV20-1; D uncertain. Trimming pared 3 bases from V and 2 bases from J, leaving 13 bases between. Germline CDR1 is DFQATT and CDR2 is SNEGSKA (reference sequence). CDR3 length equals 14 residues.

A few counts support this clonotype. V and J are TRBV6-1 and TRBJ2-3; D is ambiguous. This CDR3 has 14 residues. Between the trimmed V and J ends, which lost 2 bases and 2 bases, there was a span of 8 bases. Germline values: CDR1 MNHNS, CDR2 SASEGT. The CDR3 is CASSERHLTDTQYF. In DNA, the CDR3 is TGTGCCAGCAGTGAAAGACACCTCACAGATACGCAGTATTTT.

On this clonotype: This may stem from a read error, because a much larger clone lies one nucleotide away. This chain uses TRBV27 with TRBJ2-3, with D perhaps matching TRBD1 or TRBD2 (5 bases each). Germline V gene lookup returns CDR1 MNHEY and CDR2 SMNVEV (reference sequence). CDR3 length equals 14 residues. Trimming pared 8 bases from V and 3 bases from J, leaving 15 bases between. The CDR3 spells CASRLRGRTDTQYF. CDR3 nucleotide sequence: TGTGCCAGCCGCTTACGGGGCCGAACAGATACGCAGTATTTT.

This chain connects TRBV5-1 to TRBJ1-3; D is unclear. CDR3 length: 15 amino acids. Germline CDR1 reads SGHRS; CDR2 reads YFSETQ. The V end was cut by 1 base, the J end by 10 bases, with 18 bases between. CDR3 amino acids: CASSLNGEPEETIYF. DNA for the CDR3: TGCGCCAGCAGCTTGAACGGGGAGCCTGAAGAGACCATATATTTT.

This clonotype was seen a few times. This rearrangement joins TRBV12-3 or TRBV12-4 to TRBJ2-4; TRBD2 is a possible D gene (6 bases). The J call could be wrong; TRBJ2-7 is a better fit for the DNA end. The CDR3 spans 14 residues. CDR3 DNA sequence: TGTGCCAGCAGTTTAGCGGGTTTGGAGGGCGAGCAGTACTTC. This translates into CASSLAGLEGEQYF.

The rearrangement joins TRBV4-1 to TRBJ1-3; D is undetermined. Germline V gene data show CDR1 as MGHRA and CDR2 as YSYEKL. Between the trimmed V and J ends, which lost 1 base and 0 bases, there was a span of 10 bases. The CDR3 is 16 residues long. CDR3 coding DNA: TGCGCCAGCAGCCAAGGGAAACTGGGCTCTGGAAACACCATATATTTT. Amino acid sequence: CASSQGKLGSGNTIYF.

This clonotype showed up just a few times. The genes are TRBV20-1 and TRBJ2-1; 10 bases agree with TRBD2. This CDR3 spans 16 amino acids. Germline V gene lookup returns CDR1 DFQATT and CDR2 SNEGSKA (reference sequence). The J segment lost 5 bases and the V segment lost 3 bases, leaving 10 bases of the junction unmatched. CDR3 residues: CSASRILAGVHNEQFF. In nucleotides, the CDR3 is TGCAGTGCTAGCCGTATCCTAGCGGGGGTCCACAATGAGCAGTTCTTC.

The table lists this clonotype with a few counts. The rearrangement links TRBV25-1 to TRBJ2-3; maybe TRBD1 (5 bases). This CDR3 is built from 13 residues. V gave up 8 bases and J gave up 4 bases, with 13 bases separating them. The germline gives CDR1 MGHDK, CDR2 SYGVNS. The CDR3 region is CASPGKGPDTQYF. As DNA, the CDR3 is TGTGCCAGCCCCGGTAAGGGGCCAGATACGCAGTATTTT.

This clonotype was observed a handful of times. The CDR3 DNA sequence: TGTGCCATCAGGCAAGACCTGAACACTGAAGCTTTCTTT. This translates into CAIRQDLNTEAFF. The chain carries TRBV10-3 and TRBJ1-1; D gene ambiguous. This CDR3 contains 13 residues. Per the germline V gene, CDR1 is ENHRY and CDR2 is SYGVKD. The ends were cut back, 6 bases at V and 0 bases at J, with 8 bases in the middle.

This clonotype turned up a few times. The V and J genes are TRBV11-2 and TRBJ1-2, with 10 bases fitting TRBD1. The junction had 11 bases not matched to a gene; V was cut back by 6 bases and J by 7 bases. The CDR3 contains 15 residues. CDR1 and CDR2 from the germline V gene are SGHAT and FQNNGV. In nucleotides, the CDR3 is TGTGCCAGCAGACCTATCGACAGGGGGCAAAGTGGCTACACCTTC. This gives the protein CASRPIDRGQSGYTF.

This clonotype showed up many times. This sequence joins TRBV29-1 and TRBJ2-5; tentatively, D is TRBD2 (6 bases). Germline CDR1 reads SQVTM; CDR2 reads ANQGSEA. V gave up 3 bases and J gave up 5 bases, with 22 bases separating them. CDR3 length: 16 amino acids. This CDR3 reads CSVDLLGGEVMETQYF. The CDR3, as DNA: TGCAGCGTTGATCTTCTTGGCGGGGAGGTAATGGAGACCCAGTACTTC.

This clonotype was seen more than once but under ten times. The chain joins TRBV7-2 to TRBJ2-2; TRBD1 agrees at 7 bases. This CDR3 has 17 residues. CDR1 is SGHTA, CDR2 FQGNSA, per germline. V shed 5 bases and J 4 bases; nucleotides not matched to a gene: 13. The CDR3 loop is CASSNGPGTVATGELFF. CDR3 nucleotides: TGTGCCAGCAGCAACGGTCCCGGGACAGTAGCCACCGGGGAGCTGTTTTTT.